Below, one T cell receptor beta chain is given with its context. CD45RO-negative, CCR7-selected cells formed the naive CD8 fraction, which excluded terminally differentiated effector memory CD45RA+ cells. The DNA input per sorted-subset replicate PCR was about 0.2 ug, corresponding to around 28,000 T cell genomes. Clones were sequenced by immunoSEQ multiplex PCR, and TCRdb holds only the in-frame ones, with some missing. The table lists around 2.1 million clones, 85% to 95% of them singletons, with 1.5% to 2% in the top ten. This sample was included in a study of shared clonotypes between healthy human individuals. Per the germline V gene, CDR1 is MNHEY and CDR2 is SMNVEV (reference sequence). V lost 6 bases, J lost 6 bases, and 10 bases stayed unmatched. The CDR3 has 16 residues.

The chain uses TRBV27 and TRBJ2-1; 11 bases are shared with TRBD2. The TCR sequence derives from a man between 18 and 29 years old in good health. Some clones in this sample may be carry-over from other donors' samples. Sequenced sample: naive CD8+ T cells from PBMCs. The CDR3 sequence is CASSPLSGRDSNEQFF. The CDR3 DNA sequence: TGTGCCAGCAGCCCCCTTAGCGGGAGGGACTCCAATGAGCAGTTCTTC.